Each of the 9 T cell receptor beta chains below was sequenced from the same sample in a study of blood T cell repertoires in COVID-19. The protocol was immunoSEQ multiplex PCR, while the TCRdb copy is restricted to in-frame clones and leaves out a portion. Among 200,000 or so clones listed, roughly 80% were seen once. Source material: PBMCs or T cells enriched from blood (not recorded which). All receptors come from a man aged 40-55 years who had recovered from COVID-19.

The V and J genes are TRBV30 and TRBJ2-3; 13 nucleotides agree with TRBD2. Germline loops: CDR1 GTSNPN, CDR2 SVGIG (reference sequence). This CDR3 is built from 16 residues. The V gene end was trimmed by 3 bases and the J gene end by 4 bases; junction bases not matched to a gene: 7. CDR3 sequence (DNA): TGTGCCTGGAGCGGGACTAGCGGGGTGGGGTCAGATACGCAGTATTTT. Protein product: CAWSGTSGVGSDTQYF. The variable domain in full, completed from reference TRBV30 and TRBJ2-3, reads SQTIHQWPATLVQPVGSPLSLECTVEGTSNPNLYWYRQAAGRGLQLLFYSVGIGQISSEVPQNLSASRPQDRQFILSSKKLLLSDSGFYLCAWSGTSGVGSDTQYFGPGTRLTVL.

The chain has TRBV5-1 and TRBJ2-2, with TRBD2 matching 9 bases. Germline V gene sequence: CDR1 SGHRS, CDR2 YFSETQ. CDR3 length: 14 residues. Unmatched junction bases numbered 3, after V lost 9 bases and J lost 0 bases. CDR3 DNA: TGCGCCACGGCGGGGGGGTCGAACACCGGGGAGCTGTTTTTT. The encoded protein is CATAGGSNTGELFF.

The gene calls are TRBV6-4 and TRBJ2-3; the match to TRBD2 covers 9 bases. There are 15 residues in the CDR3. Germline assignment: CDR1 MRHNA and CDR2 SNTAGT. The trim removed 0 bases at V and 4 bases at J, leaving 2 bases unmatched. The CDR3 sequence: CASSDSSGGSDTQYF. In DNA form, the CDR3 reads TGTGCCAGCAGTGACTCTAGCGGGGGTTCAGATACGCAGTATTTT.

The chain uses TRBV7-9 and TRBJ1-3, with unresolved D. The germline V and J ends were trimmed by 4 bases and 0 bases, with 16 bases remaining between them. CDR1 is SEHNR, CDR2 FQNEAQ, per germline (reference sequence). The CDR3 length is 17 residues. CDR3 loop: CASSSTRTHSSGNTIYF. The CDR3 DNA sequence: TGTGCCAGCAGCTCGACCCGGACTCATAGCTCTGGAAACACCATATATTTT. Together with reference TRBV7-9 and TRBJ1-3, the CDR3 gives the full variable domain: DTGVSQNPRHKITKRGQNVTFRCDPISEHNRLYWYRQTLGQGPEFLTYFQNEAQLEKSRLLSDRFSAERPKGSFSTLEIQRTEQGDSAMYLCASSSTRTHSSGNTIYFGEGSWLTVV.

The V and J genes are TRBV5-1 and TRBJ2-1; D is possibly TRBD1 (5 bases). V was shortened by 4 bases and J by 1 base, with 12 bases between the two germline ends. CDR1 and CDR2 (germline): SGHRS, YFSETQ. The CDR3 has 15 amino acids. DNA of the CDR3: TGCGCCAGCAGCCAAGAGACAGCTTCCTACAATGAGCAGTTCTTC. Encoded protein: CASSQETASYNEQFF. Full variable domain (outside the CDR3, taken from reference TRBV5-1 and TRBJ2-1): KAGVTQTPRYLIKTRGQQVTLSCSPISGHRSVSWYQQTPGQGLQFLFEYFSETQRNKGNFPGRFSGRQFSNSRSEMNVSTLELGDSALYLCASSQETASYNEQFFGPGTRLTVL.

The chain has TRBV5-1 and TRBJ1-6; TRBD1 matches 7 bases. The trim removed 0 bases at V and 7 bases at J, leaving 7 bases unmatched. The germline gives CDR1 SGHRS, CDR2 YFSETQ. CDR3 length equals 16 residues. Here the CDR3 DNA reads TGCGCCAGCAGCTTGGACGGGGGACAGAGAAATTCACCCCTCCACTTT. Translating it yields CASSLDGGQRNSPLHF.

The chain uses TRBV28 and TRBJ1-3; 7 positions match TRBD1. Germline CDR1 MDHEN, CDR2 SYDVKM. This CDR3 contains 18 residues. V trimming: 10 bases; J trimming: 1 base; junction bases outside the gene matches: 19. Here the CDR3 DNA reads TGTGCCACCACCAGAGAGGGGGCCTGGGGCTATTCTGGAAACACCATATATTTT. Translated, it gives CATTREGAWGYSGNTIYF.

This sequence joins TRBV15 and TRBJ2-3, with D perhaps matching TRBD1 (5 bases). CDR1 LNHNV and CDR2 YYDKDF come from the germline V gene (reference sequence). The V end lost 0 bases, the J end lost 6 bases, and 25 bases lay between the germline ends. The CDR3 covers 19 residues. The CDR3 protein is CATSRDRGGSGSFVDTQYF. In DNA form, the CDR3 reads TGTGCCACCAGCAGAGATAGGGGTGGTTCAGGGTCCTTTGTGGATACGCAGTATTTT.

This chain connects TRBV28 to TRBJ1-5; TRBD1 matches 7 bases. J lost 6 bases, V lost 4 bases, and 6 bases had no gene match. The CDR3 has 14 residues. Germline lookup yields CDR1 MDHEN and CDR2 SYDVKM. The CDR3 here is CASSSGQVGQPQHF. The DNA for the CDR3 is TGTGCCAGCAGTTCAGGACAGGTGGGTCAGCCCCAGCATTTT.